This is a list of T cell receptor beta chains from one sample in a study of human T cells and chemical hapten exposure. TCRdb called the RACE reads again in MiXCR, with one record for every CDR3 protein. The sample lists about 69,000 distinct CDR3 sequences, 10% to 13% seen once, with around 6.8% in the top ten. The sequences come from whole blood, collected in connection with sensitization to the hapten diphenylcyclopropenone (DPC). These receptors were collected from a woman aged 45 to 65 with alopecia areata. Some clones in this sample may be carry-over from other donors' samples. Each CDR3 is given with its conserved first and last residue. D genes are given only for firm matches. The size of a clone is reported for some rows only, either as once, few or many, or as a class for expanded clones.

size,D,V,J,DNA,CDR3
many,TRBD2,TRBV20-1,TRBJ2-7,TGCAGCCCAAGACTAGCGGGGAACTACGAGCAGTACTTC,CSPRLAGNYEQYF
NA,NA,TRBV7-3,TRBJ2-7,TGTGCCAGCAGCCCCCACCCGGGCTCCTACGAGCAGTACTTC,CASSPHPGSYEQYF
NA,NA,TRBV11-2,TRBJ2-7,TGTGCCAGCAGTCAAAGGAGGCGGGCAGCATCCTACGAGCAGTACTTC,CASSQRRRAASYEQYF
NA,NA,TRBV4-1,TRBJ2-3,TGCGCCAGCAGCCAACCCGGGATGACAGATACGCAGTATTTT,CASSQPGMTDTQYF
many,NA,TRBV11-2,TRBJ2-3,TGTGCCAGCAGCATGACCCGGATAAGATACACAGATACGCAGTATTTT,CASSMTRIRYTDTQYF
few,TRBD1,TRBV29-1,TRBJ2-3,TGCAGCGTTGAAAAGGGGGCCACGACAACAGATACGCAGTATTTT,CSVEKGATTTDTQYF
many,NA,TRBV2,TRBJ2-1,TGTGCCAGCAGTATGGGACACAGCTCCTACAATGAGCAGTTCTTC,CASSMGHSSYNEQFF
many,NA,TRBV4-2,TRBJ2-7,TGTGCCAGCAGCCAGGCCCGACGGGGGTACGAGCAGTACTTC,CASSQARRGYEQYF
many,NA,TRBV7-8,TRBJ1-1,TGTGCCAGCAGCCTTCGATTCTCAGGGTCCTTGAACACTGAAGCTTTCTTT,CASSLRFSGSLNTEAFF
many,NA,TRBV20-1,TRBJ2-7,TGCAGTGCTAGACAGGGAGTGGTGGACGAGCAGTACTTC,CSARQGVVDEQYF
many,NA,TRBV28,TRBJ2-7,TGTGCCAGCAGTTTGGCTGCCCCCAACGAGCAGTACTTC,CASSLAAPNEQYF
NA,TRBD2,TRBV20-1,TRBJ2-2,TGCAGTGCTAGAGCGGGCGGGAGGTACACCGGGGAGCTGTTTTTT,CSARAGGRYTGELFF
few,NA,TRBV19,TRBJ1-5,TGTGCCAGTAGTATCAGGGTCGTCAATCAGCCCCAGCATTTT,CASSIRVVNQPQHF
many,TRBD1,TRBV2,TRBJ1-4,TGTGCCAGCAGTGCGGACAGGACAACTAATGAAAAACTGTTTTTT,CASSADRTTNEKLFF
many,NA,TRBV5-6,TRBJ2-5,TGTGCCAGCAGCTTGGGACAGGTAGAGACCCAGTACTTC,CASSLGQVETQYF
many,TRBD2,TRBV4-2,TRBJ2-1,TGTGCCAGCAGCCAGGGACTAGGGCCGGATGAGCAGTTCTTC,CASSQGLGPDEQFF
many,NA,TRBV2,TRBJ1-5,TGTGCCAGCAGTGAAGCGCTGGGGTGGGGAGATCAGCCCCAGCATTTT,CASSEALGWGDQPQHF
few,NA,TRBV11-2,TRBJ2-6,TGTGCCAGCAGCTTAGCCAGGGTCCTGGGGGCCAACGTCCTGACTTTC,CASSLARVLGANVLTF
many,TRBD2,TRBV2,TRBJ2-2,TGTGCCAGCAGGAGGAGGACTAGCAGCGGCACCGGGGAGCTGTTTTTT,CASRRRTSSGTGELFF
many,NA,TRBV30,TRBJ2-1,TGTGCCTGGAGTGTATATAAGGGTCGGCAAGAGCAGTTCTTC,CAWSVYKGRQEQFF
few,TRBD2,TRBV12-3/TRBV12-4,TRBJ2-3,TGTGCCAGCAGTTTAATCCCTAGCGGGAGGGCCCTGGGCACAGATACGCAGTATTTT,CASSLIPSGRALGTDTQYF
NA,TRBD2,TRBV10-3,TRBJ2-3,TGTGCCATCAGTGAGGGGACTAGCGGGAGTCGCGGCACAGATACGCAGTATTTT,CAISEGTSGSRGTDTQYF
few,TRBD2,TRBV11-2,TRBJ2-3,TGTGCCAGCAGCTTAGGCCAAGCGGGAGCCACAGATACGCAGTATTTT,CASSLGQAGATDTQYF
NA,NA,TRBV10-3,TRBJ2-3,TGTGCCATCGGGCGTGAAAGCACAGATACGCAGTATTTT,CAIGRESTDTQYF
many,NA,TRBV6-5,TRBJ2-3,TGTGCCAGCAGTTACCAATTAGAAACAGATACGCAGTATTTT,CASSYQLETDTQYF
NA,NA,TRBV7-8,TRBJ2-7,TGTGCCAGCAGCTTAGGTTTGGGCCAAGAGCAGTACTTC,CASSLGLGQEQYF
many,TRBD2,TRBV7-9,TRBJ2-1,TGTGCCAGCAGCATACCTACTAGCGGGAGGGACAATGAGCAGTTCTTC,CASSIPTSGRDNEQFF
many,TRBD1,TRBV27,TRBJ2-3,TGTGCCCCCGGGACAGCCGCGAACCGTTACACAGATACGCAGTATTTT,CAPGTAANRYTDTQYF
NA,NA,TRBV12-3/TRBV12-4,TRBJ1-1,TGTGCCAGCACCCCGGCGGGGCCTAGACGCACTGAAGCTTTCTTT,CASTPAGPRRTEAFF
many,NA,TRBV20-1,TRBJ1-5,TGCAGTGCTAGAGGGCGGCTTAGCAATCAGCCCCAGCATTTT,CSARGRLSNQPQHF
NA,NA,TRBV11-2,TRBJ1-1,TGTGCCAGCAGCTTAGATAGAGCCCGGGAAGCTTTCTTT,CASSLDRAREAFF
many,NA,TRBV12-3/TRBV12-4,TRBJ2-1,TGTGCCAGCAGTTTGTCCGGGACTCATCTCAATGAGCAGTTCTTC,CASSLSGTHLNEQFF
many,NA,TRBV28,TRBJ2-1,TGTGCCAGCGGGCGGGAGCAGTTCTTC,CASGREQFF